This passage covers 31 T cell receptor beta chains from one sample sequenced in a study of T cells in Graves' hyperthyroidism and ophthalmopathy (dated by TCRdb to between 2018 and 2021). Libraries were constructed by multiplex PCR. Instrument on record: Illumina HiSeq 2000. TCR beta CDR3 regions were amplified from RNA transcripts. The first round of RT-PCR for the TCR CDR3 was performed with the HTBI primer set and the Qiagen OneStep RT-PCR kit. TCRdb passed the public sequencing reads through fastp at Q25 and MiXCR, retaining productive beta sequences. Each entry is one CDR3 protein sequence, shown with its most common DNA and genes. Across this sample there are 400,000 to 450,000 distinct CDR3 sequences, with roughly 14% seen only once. Less than 15% of the sample goes to the ten largest clones. The sequencing input was blood. The receptors originated from a man younger than 35 with Graves' ophthalmopathy.

V is TRBV7-8 and J is TRBJ1-3, with D tentatively TRBD1 (6 bases). Germline CDR1 reads SGHVS; CDR2 reads FQNEAQ. V lost 4 bases to trimming and J lost 3 bases, with 16 bases between them. This CDR3 comprises 16 residues. The CDR3 DNA reads as TGTGCCAGCAGCTCCCTCACAGGGTCCTATGGAAACACCATATATTTT. It is translated as CASSSLTGSYGNTIYF. The complete variable domain, with remaining parts taken from reference TRBV7-8 and TRBJ1-3, reads GAGVSQSPRYKVAKRGQDVALRCDPISGHVSLFWYQQALGQGPEFLTYFQNEAQLDKSGLPSDRFFAERPEGSVSTLKIQRTQQEDSAVYLCASSSLTGSYGNTIYFGEGSWLTVV.

This clonotype was seen only a few times. The chain joins TRBV18 to TRBJ2-3; a possible D gene is TRBD2 (6 bases). Trimming shortened V by 0 bases and J by 2 bases, and 15 bases separated the two germline ends. Germline V CDR1 and CDR2: KGHSH, LQKENI. The CDR3 loop spans 17 amino acids. CDR3 DNA sequence: TGTGCCAGCTCACCACCGGGGGGTGCCCCTAACACAGATACGCAGTATTTT. This codes for CASSPPGGAPNTDTQYF.

This clonotype was observed a handful of times. This chain joins TRBV7-2 and TRBJ1-4, with D tentatively TRBD1 (5 bases). Deletions cut 5 bases from V and 5 bases from J, with 15 bases between. Germline assignment: CDR1 SGHTA and CDR2 FQGNSA. The CDR3 has 15 amino acids. CDR3 in amino acids: CASSLGHKTNEKLFF. In nucleotides, the CDR3 is TGTGCCAGCAGCCTTGGACATAAAACAAATGAAAAACTGTTTTTT.

This clonotype was recorded at least ten times. Here the CDR3 reads CAISEIASGGPYEQYF. In nucleotides, the CDR3 is TGTGCCATCAGTGAGATTGCTAGCGGGGGCCCCTACGAGCAGTACTTC. This chain links TRBV10-3 with TRBJ2-7; 10 nucleotides agree with TRBD2. The CDR3 covers 16 residues. With 2 bases clipped from V and 2 bases from J, the junction kept 6 bases outside the gene matches. Germline V gene sequence: CDR1 ENHRY, CDR2 SYGVKD.

This clonotype was recorded many times. This rearrangement joins TRBV5-5 to TRBJ1-6, with a weak D call TRBD1 (6 bases). Looked up from germline, CDR1 is SGHKS and CDR2 is YYEKEE (reference sequence). The CDR3 length is 13 residues. Trimming left V 1 base short and J 8 bases short, with 7 bases between. The CDR3 nucleotides read TGTGCCAGCAGCTTGCACAGGGATTCACCCCTCCACTTT. Amino acid sequence: CASSLHRDSPLHF.

This chain joins TRBV27 and TRBJ2-2, with 14 bases aligning to TRBD2. V trimming: 10 bases; J trimming: 6 bases; junction bases outside the gene matches: 4. The germline V gene encodes CDR1 MNHEY and CDR2 SMNVEV (reference sequence). The CDR3 has 14 amino acids. The CDR3 loop reads CATRLAGGAGELFF. DNA of the CDR3: TGTGCCACCCGACTAGCGGGAGGGGCCGGGGAGCTGTTTTTT.

To note about this clonotype: Since a much larger clone is just one base distant, this may be a read error. The rearrangement joins TRBV12-3 or TRBV12-4 to TRBJ2-2; D is tentatively TRBD1 or TRBD2 (5 bases each). Trimming left V 3 bases short and J 8 bases short, with 7 bases between. The CDR3 has 12 amino acids. The CDR3 DNA reads as TGTGCCAGCAGTTTTGAGGGGGGGGAGCTGTTTTTT. This encodes CASSFEGGELFF.

This clonotype has a count of ten or more. This chain connects TRBV20-1 to TRBJ2-7; possibly TRBD1 for D (6 bases). There are 13 residues in the CDR3. The V gene lost 6 bases and the J gene lost 2 bases, with 14 bases spanning the gap. Per the germline V gene, CDR1 is DFQATT and CDR2 is SNEGSKA (reference sequence). The CDR3 region has the DNA TGCAGTGCATCTGGACAGAGCCCCTACGAGCAGTACTTC. This gives the protein CSASGQSPYEQYF.

The chain has TRBV5-1 and TRBJ1-6; tentative D call: TRBD1 (5 bases). The V end was cut by 4 bases, the J end by 5 bases, with 13 bases between. This CDR3 spans 15 amino acids. The germline gives CDR1 SGHRS, CDR2 YFSETQ. The CDR3 DNA is TGCGCCAGCAGCAGACAGACCGAAGATAATTCACCCCTCCACTTT. Protein: CASSRQTEDNSPLHF.

Only a few counts were recorded for this clonotype. This could be a read error, since a much larger clone is one nucleotide away. The V gene is TRBV11-3, the J gene TRBJ2-3; maybe TRBD2 (6 bases). The germline V gene encodes CDR1 SGHNT and CDR2 YENEEA. The CDR3 is 15 amino acids. Trimming removed 0 bases from V and 4 bases from J, with 11 bases in between. CDR3 nucleotides: TGTGCCAGCAGCTTAGAAGGGACTGGCGCAGATACGCAGTATTTT. Protein sequence: CASSLEGTGADTQYF.

This clonotype was counted many times. V is TRBV29-1 and J is TRBJ2-7; 7 nucleotides match TRBD1. Germline trimming cut 3 bases from V and 7 bases from J; bases unmatched to any gene: 3. The CDR3 totals 11 residues. Germline CDR1 is SQVTM and CDR2 is ANQGSEA. CDR3 protein: CSVEDRQEQYF. CDR3 nucleotide sequence: TGCAGCGTTGAGGACAGGCAGGAGCAGTACTTC.

V gene TRBV6-6 combines with J gene TRBJ1-2; weak D call: TRBD1 (5 bases). From germline, CDR1 is MNHNY and CDR2 SVGAGI (reference sequence). The CDR3 has 15 amino acids. V dropped 2 bases and J dropped 5 bases, with 15 bases sitting between them. CDR3 sequence (DNA): TGTGCCAGCAGTTACGGAGTACGGGACGGGTATGGCTACACCTTC. It codes for CASSYGVRDGYGYTF.

This clonotype has only a few counts. A much larger clone differs by one base, so this may be a read error. The rearrangement uses TRBV11-2 and TRBJ2-4; 10 nucleotides line up with TRBD2. CDR1 SGHAT and CDR2 FQNNGV come from the germline V gene. The CDR3 has 16 residues. J lost 7 bases, V lost 3 bases, and 9 bases had no gene match. The DNA of the CDR3 is TGTGCCAGCAGCTTTGGGGCTAGCGGGAGAGTGAACATTCAGTACTTC. Its translation is CASSFGASGRVNIQYF.

This clonotype was counted ten times or more. This chain links TRBV5-1 with TRBJ2-7, with 15 bases that match TRBD2. The J segment lost 6 bases and the V segment lost 3 bases, leaving 4 bases of the junction unmatched. This CDR3 has 15 residues. Germline lookup yields CDR1 SGHRS and CDR2 YFSETQ. The DNA for the CDR3 is TGCGCCAGCAGCTGGGGACTAGCGGGAGGAACCGAGCAGTACTTC. This gives the protein CASSWGLAGGTEQYF.

This rearrangement joins TRBV19 to TRBJ1-1, with 7 bases lining up with TRBD1. The CDR3 is made up of 16 amino acids. The germline V gene encodes CDR1 LNHDA and CDR2 SQIVND (reference sequence). Unmatched junction bases numbered 9, after V lost 5 bases and J lost 0 bases. CDR3 coding DNA: TGTGCCAGTAGTGCGGAGACAGGGTACTTGAACACTGAAGCTTTCTTT. It encodes CASSAETGYLNTEAFF. Together with reference TRBV19 and TRBJ1-1, the CDR3 gives the full variable domain: DGGITQSPKYLFRKEGQNVTLSCEQNLNHDAMYWYRQDPGQGLRLIYYSQIVNDFQKGDIAEGYSVSREKKESFPLTVTSAQKNPTAFYLCASSAETGYLNTEAFFGQGTRLTVV.

This clonotype was seen only a few times. The genes are TRBV5-1 and TRBJ2-2; D might be TRBD1 (6 bases). The germline CDR1 and CDR2 sequences are SGHRS and YFSETQ. CDR3 size: 16 residues. V was cut by 3 bases and J by 0 bases, with 12 bases left in between. This CDR3 reads CASSWSRGANTGELFF. The CDR3 nucleotides read TGCGCCAGCAGCTGGAGCAGGGGAGCGAACACCGGGGAGCTGTTTTTT. Variable domain in full (rest from reference TRBV5-1 and TRBJ2-2): KAGVTQTPRYLIKTRGQQVTLSCSPISGHRSVSWYQQTPGQGLQFLFEYFSETQRNKGNFPGRFSGRQFSNSRSEMNVSTLELGDSALYLCASSWSRGANTGELFFGEGSRLTVL.

This clonotype was seen ten or more times. The chain has TRBV28 and TRBJ2-7, with D maybe TRBD1 (5 bases). CDR1 and CDR2 from the germline V gene are MDHEN and SYDVKM. The V end was cut by 5 bases, the J end by 6 bases, with 14 bases between. This CDR3 has 13 residues. The CDR3 bases are TGTGCCAGCAGTGAACGCAGGGTTCTCGAGCAGTACTTC. It encodes CASSERRVLEQYF.

This clonotype was picked up many times. The chain combines TRBV6-5 with TRBJ2-7; 7 bases line up with TRBD1. The length of the CDR3 is 15 residues. CDR1 and CDR2 from the germline V gene are MNHEY and SVGAGI. J lost 3 bases, V lost 0 bases, and 5 bases had no gene match. CDR3 sequence (DNA): TGTGCCAGCAGTTACTCGACAGGGCTCCTCTACGAGCAGTACTTC. It encodes CASSYSTGLLYEQYF.

The table lists this clonotype with many counts. This chain links TRBV13 with TRBJ2-4; no firm D call. V was clipped by 0 bases and J by 4 bases, with 4 bases between them. Germline V gene data show CDR1 as PRHDT and CDR2 as FYEKMQ (reference sequence). The length of the CDR3 is 13 residues. This chain's CDR3 is CASSLGSKNIQYF. The CDR3 DNA sequence: TGTGCCAGCAGCTTAGGGAGTAAAAACATTCAGTACTTC.

In its sample, this clonotype was seen many times. V usage is TRBV11-3 and J usage is TRBJ2-7, with D unclear. CDR1 SGHNT and CDR2 YENEEA come from the germline V gene. The V end lost 0 bases, the J end lost 8 bases, and 5 bases lay between the germline ends. This CDR3 is built from 11 residues. CDR3 amino acids: CASSLDRKQYF. The DNA for the CDR3 is TGTGCCAGCAGCTTAGACAGGAAGCAGTACTTC.

This clonotype was recorded at least ten times. The chain combines TRBV5-1 with TRBJ2-5; 8 bases line up with TRBD2. J was trimmed by 2 bases and V by 3 bases; bases with no gene match: 6. CDR1 and CDR2 from the germline V gene are SGHRS and YFSETQ. The CDR3 has 15 residues. CDR3 in amino acids: CASSSFERGQETQYF. The CDR3 DNA sequence: TGCGCCAGCAGCTCCTTTGAGCGGGGGCAAGAGACCCAGTACTTC.

This clonotype was detected a few times. The chain couples TRBV7-2 to TRBJ1-4; no clear D gene. V was pared by 4 bases and J by 6 bases, with 12 bases between. The CDR3 is made up of 14 amino acids. Germline-derived CDR1 and CDR2 are SGHTA and FQGNSA. The CDR3 nucleotides read TGTGCCAGCAGCTCAGGTAGAGGAGATGAAAAACTGTTTTTT. The encoded protein is CASSSGRGDEKLFF.

Many counts were recorded for this clonotype. CDR3 coding DNA: TGTGCCAGCAGCTTAAATGCGGGAGGGGAGAATGAGCAGTTCTTC. Translating it yields CASSLNAGGENEQFF. The rearrangement uses TRBV7-3 and TRBJ2-1; 9 bases fit TRBD2. The V gene end was trimmed by 1 base and the J gene end by 7 bases; junction bases not matched to a gene: 5. In germline, CDR1 is SGHTA, CDR2 FQGTGA. The CDR3 is 15 residues long.

This clonotype has just a few counts. The chain uses TRBV7-6 and TRBJ1-2; D uncertain. The CDR3 is 13 amino acids. Per germline, CDR1 SGHVS and CDR2 FNYEAQ. Trimming shortened V by 1 base and J by 7 bases, and 10 bases separated the two germline ends. The CDR3 DNA is TGTGCCAGCAGCTTAGACGGAGACGGTGGCTACACCTTC. It yields the protein CASSLDGDGGYTF.

The chain couples TRBV13 to TRBJ2-3; D may be TRBD2 (5 bases). There are 12 residues in the CDR3. V lost 0 bases and J lost 8, with 6 bases in between. Looked up from germline, CDR1 is PRHDT and CDR2 is FYEKMQ (reference sequence). The CDR3: CASSLGEVTQYF. DNA for the CDR3: TGTGCCAGCAGCTTAGGGGAGGTTACGCAGTATTTT.

Many counts were recorded for this clonotype. This CDR3 is CASADTTYSGNTIYF. In nucleotides, the CDR3 is TGTGCCAGCGCTGACACCACATACTCTGGAAACACCATATATTTT. The chain employs TRBV18 and TRBJ1-3; the D is unclear. The ends were cut back, 8 bases at V and 0 bases at J, with 14 bases in the middle. Germline CDR1 reads KGHSH; CDR2 reads LQKENI. This CDR3 spans 15 amino acids.

The V and J genes are TRBV2 and TRBJ2-7; 7 positions agree with TRBD1. Trimming at V came to 5 bases and at J to 0 bases, leaving 10 bases not matched to a gene. The CDR3 is 16 residues long. The germline V gene has CDR1 SNHLY and CDR2 FYNNEI. The CDR3 DNA reads as TGTGCCAGCAGTCGGCACAGGGGTCCGTACTCCTACGAGCAGTACTTC. This gives the protein CASSRHRGPYSYEQYF.

The chain is built from TRBV10-1 and TRBJ2-1; TRBD1 or TRBD2 may be the D gene (5 bases each). V was pared by 7 bases and J by 15 bases, with 22 bases between. The CDR3 has 13 residues. The germline V gene has CDR1 WNHNN and CDR2 SYGVQD (reference sequence). CDR3: CASTPRDRGLLFF. The CDR3 nucleotides are TGCGCCAGCACCCCTAGGGATCGGGGCCTATTGTTCTTC.

This clonotype came up many times. J is TRBJ2-7 and V is TRBV7-2, with 10 bases lining up with TRBD2. This CDR3 has 18 amino acids. In germline, CDR1 is SGHTA, CDR2 FQGNSA. V lost 4 bases, J lost 0 bases, and 12 bases stayed unmatched. CDR3 amino acids: CASSSLPSGGLTSYEQYF. The CDR3 bases are TGTGCCAGCAGCTCTCTTCCTAGCGGGGGCCTTACCTCCTACGAGCAGTACTTC. Based on the CDR3 plus reference TRBV7-2 and TRBJ2-7, the full variable domain is GAGVSQSPSNKVTEKGKDVELRCDPISGHTALYWYRQSLGQGLEFLIYFQGNSAPDKSGLPSDRFSAERTGGSVSTLTIQRTQQEDSAVYLCASSSLPSGGLTSYEQYFGPGTRLTVT.

This clonotype was seen repeatedly, ten times or more. The genes are TRBV11-3 and TRBJ1-2, with 11 bases aligning to TRBD1. Germline V lookup: CDR1 SGHNT, CDR2 YENEEA. V gave up 8 bases and J gave up 2 bases; unmatched junction bases: 1. This CDR3 is 13 amino acids long. CDR3 DNA sequence: TGTGCCAGCGGGGACAGGGGGAACTATGGCTACACCTTC. Its protein is CASGDRGNYGYTF. The variable domain in full, with the rest retrieved from reference TRBV11-3 and TRBJ1-2, is EAGVVQSPRYKIIEKKQPVAFWCNPISGHNTLYWYLQNLGQGPELLIRYENEEAVDDSQLPKDRFSAERLKGVDSTLKIQPAELGDSAVYLCASGDRGNYGYTFGSGTRLTVV.

The J gene is TRBJ1-1, the V gene TRBV10-3; D gene ambiguous. Trimming took off 10 bases at V and 0 bases at J, with 15 bases between the two ends. There are 14 residues in the CDR3. Per germline, CDR1 ENHRY and CDR2 SYGVKD. This chain's CDR3 is CATLQNALNTEAFF. DNA for the CDR3: TGTGCCACACTACAGAACGCTCTGAACACTGAAGCTTTCTTT.